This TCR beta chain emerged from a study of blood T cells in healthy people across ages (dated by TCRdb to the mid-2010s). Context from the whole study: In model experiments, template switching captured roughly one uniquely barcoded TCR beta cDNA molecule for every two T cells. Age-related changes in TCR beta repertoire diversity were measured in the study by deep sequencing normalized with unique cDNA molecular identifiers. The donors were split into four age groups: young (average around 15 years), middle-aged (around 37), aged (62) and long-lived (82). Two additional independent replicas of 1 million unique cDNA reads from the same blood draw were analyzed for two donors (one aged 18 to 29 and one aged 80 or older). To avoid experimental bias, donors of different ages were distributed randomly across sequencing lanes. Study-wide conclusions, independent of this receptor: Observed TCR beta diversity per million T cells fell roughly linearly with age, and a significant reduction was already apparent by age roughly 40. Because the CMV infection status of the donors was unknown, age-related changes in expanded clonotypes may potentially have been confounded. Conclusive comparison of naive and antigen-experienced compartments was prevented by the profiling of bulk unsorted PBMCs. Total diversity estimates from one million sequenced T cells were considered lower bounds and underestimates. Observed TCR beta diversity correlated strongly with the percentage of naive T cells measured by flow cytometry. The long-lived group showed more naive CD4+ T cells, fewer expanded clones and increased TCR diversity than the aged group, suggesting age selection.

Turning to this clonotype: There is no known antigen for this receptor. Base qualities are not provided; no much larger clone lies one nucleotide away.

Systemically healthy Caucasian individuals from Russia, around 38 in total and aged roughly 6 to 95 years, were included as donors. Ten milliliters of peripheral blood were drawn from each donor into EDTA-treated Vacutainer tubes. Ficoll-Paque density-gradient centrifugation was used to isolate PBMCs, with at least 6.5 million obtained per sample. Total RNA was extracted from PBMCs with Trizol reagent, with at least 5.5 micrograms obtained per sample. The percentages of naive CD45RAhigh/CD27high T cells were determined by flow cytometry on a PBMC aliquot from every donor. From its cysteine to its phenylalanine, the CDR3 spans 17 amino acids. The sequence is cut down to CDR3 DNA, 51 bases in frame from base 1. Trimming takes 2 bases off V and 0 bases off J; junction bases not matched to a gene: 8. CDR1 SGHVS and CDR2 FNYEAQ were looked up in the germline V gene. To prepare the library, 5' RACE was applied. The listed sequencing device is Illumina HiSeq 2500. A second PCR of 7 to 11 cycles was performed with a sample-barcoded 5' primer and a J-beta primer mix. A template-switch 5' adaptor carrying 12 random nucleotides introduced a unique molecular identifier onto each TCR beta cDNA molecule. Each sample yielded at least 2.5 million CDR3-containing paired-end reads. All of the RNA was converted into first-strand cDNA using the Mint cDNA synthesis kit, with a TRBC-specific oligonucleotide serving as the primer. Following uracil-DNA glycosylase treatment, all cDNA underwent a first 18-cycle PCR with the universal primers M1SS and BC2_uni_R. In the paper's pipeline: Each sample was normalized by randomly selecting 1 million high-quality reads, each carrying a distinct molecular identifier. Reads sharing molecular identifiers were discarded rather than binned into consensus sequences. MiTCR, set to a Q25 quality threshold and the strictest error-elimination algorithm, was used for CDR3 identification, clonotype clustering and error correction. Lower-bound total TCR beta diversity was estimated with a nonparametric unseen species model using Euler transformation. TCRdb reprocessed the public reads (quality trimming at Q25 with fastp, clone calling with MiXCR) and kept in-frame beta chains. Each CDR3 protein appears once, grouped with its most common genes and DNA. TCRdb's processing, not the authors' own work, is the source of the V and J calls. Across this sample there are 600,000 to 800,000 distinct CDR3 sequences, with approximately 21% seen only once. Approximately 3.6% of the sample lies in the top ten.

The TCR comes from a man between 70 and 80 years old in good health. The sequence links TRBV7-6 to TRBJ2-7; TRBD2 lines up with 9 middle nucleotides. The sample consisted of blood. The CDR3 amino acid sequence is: CASSLSPSGASSYEQYF. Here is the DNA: TGTGCCAGCAGCTTATCGCCTAGCGGGGCGAGCTCCTACGAGCAGTACTTC.